Given below is one T cell receptor beta chain in context. This same CDR3 is encoded by further DNA sequences in the sample. With V trimmed by 1 base and J by 6 bases, 6 bases remained unmatched. CDR3 length equals 15 residues. From germline, CDR1 is SGHTA and CDR2 FQGNSA. These data come from a study of T cell changes during pregnancy in multiple sclerosis. Only in-frame clones appear in the TCRdb table, and some are missing; sequencing was by immunoSEQ multiplex PCR. The repertoire consists of tens of thousands of clones, with approximately 88% occurring once and the leading ten covering around 0.63%.

Sequencing used CD4+ T cells from peripheral blood mononuclear cells, obtained in the first trimester of pregnancy. This receptor was obtained from a female donor with multiple sclerosis, enrolled in a pregnancy study. The chain has TRBV7-2 and TRBJ2-1; TRBD1 matches 7 bases. CDR3 sequence: CASSLGGAGGNEQFF. The CDR3 DNA follows: TGTGCCAGCAGCTTAGGAGGTGCAGGGGGCAATGAGCAGTTCTTC.